Listed below are T cell receptor beta chains from one sample, sequenced in a study of a mutant IDH1 vaccine in newly diagnosed glioma. Here immunoSEQ multiplex PCR was the method, and the copy in TCRdb shows in-frame clones only, minus some. The repertoire consists of approximately 50,000 clones, with around 78% occurring once and the leading ten covering roughly 5%. Their antigen targets remain unknown. This material consisted of PBMCs, taken from a glioma patient whose treatment included an IDH1 peptide vaccine. These receptors were collected from a man between 50 and 59 years old with glioma. Both conserved end residues are part of each CDR3. Fields, in order: CDR3 length, clone size, D gene, J gene, V gene, CDR3 DNA, CDR3 protein. The D gene is left open where the match is weak. Some rows mark clone size as missing; the rest say once, few, many or name a class of expanded clone.

21	-	TRBD1	TRBJ2-1	TRBV7-4	TGTGCCAGCAGCTTAGGGGGCAGGGGGCCTTCCCCCCTCTACGACGTCGATGAGCAGTTCTTC	CASSLGGRGPSPLYDVDEQFF
16	once	-	TRBJ1-1	TRBV6-1	TGTGCCAGCAGTGTGATTTCAGGGTTTGGGGACACTGAAGCTTTCTTT	CASSVISGFGDTEAFF
13	-	TRBD1	TRBJ1-5	TRBV19	TGTGCCAGTCGGACAGGGGATAATCAGCCCCAGCATTTT	CASRTGDNQPQHF
17	-	TRBD1	TRBJ1-4	TRBV5-1	TGCGCCAGCAGCCCGACAGGGGGCGGTCTAGTAGGTGAAAAACTGTTTTTT	CASSPTGGGLVGEKLFF
15	-	-	TRBJ1-5	TRBV4-3	TGCGCCAGCAGCCAAGATAGGTCGGTGAGGCAGCCCCAGCATTTT	CASSQDRSVRQPQHF
15	-	-	TRBJ2-7	TRBV5-1	TGCGCCAGCAGCTTGGCCGCTGGGCCGTCATACGAGCAGTACTTC	CASSLAAGPSYEQYF
12	-	-	TRBJ2-7	TRBV5-1	TGCGCCAGCAGACCAAACTCCTACGAGCAGTACTTC	CASRPNSYEQYF
14	few	TRBD1	TRBJ2-7	TRBV18	TGTGCCAGCTCACCCGGACAGGAAAACTACGAGCAGTACTTC	CASSPGQENYEQYF
17	-	-	TRBJ1-6	TRBV5-1	TGCGCCAGCAGCTCGGCTGCGGGGAGTACGGGGAATTCACCCCTCCACTTT	CASSSAAGSTGNSPLHF
15	-	-	TRBJ1-2	TRBV5-1	TGCGCCAGCAGCTCAGGGCAAGCCCCCTTTGATGGCTACACCTTC	CASSSGQAPFDGYTF
15	-	TRBD1	TRBJ2-7	TRBV30	TGTGCCTGGAGTCGAGCCGGGACAGGGCGTACCGAGCAGTACTTC	CAWSRAGTGRTEQYF
15	-	-	TRBJ1-5	TRBV6-1	TGTGCCAGCAGTGGTGCGGGGTTATCGGTTCAGCCCCAGCATTTT	CASSGAGLSVQPQHF
16	-	-	TRBJ2-7	TRBV2	TGTGCCAGCAGTGATGCTCTAGTCGGGTTCTCCTACGAGCAGTACTTC	CASSDALVGFSYEQYF
15	-	TRBD1	TRBJ1-2	TRBV10-3	TGTGCCATCAGTGATCCCTCAGGACAGGGGTTTGGCTACACCTTC	CAISDPSGQGFGYTF
15	-	-	TRBJ2-2	TRBV7-2	TGTGCCAGCAGCTTAGCGGGGGTGAACACCGGGGAGCTGTTTTTT	CASSLAGVNTGELFF
18	once	TRBD1	TRBJ2-6	TRBV9	TGTGCCAGCAGCGTAGATGAGGGAACAGGGGCTGGGGCCAACGTCCTGACTTTC	CASSVDEGTGAGANVLTF
14	-	-	TRBJ1-1	TRBV7-2	TGTGCCAGCAGCTTAGTTTTTGGGAACACTGAAGCTTTCTTT	CASSLVFGNTEAFF
12	-	-	TRBJ1-2	TRBV27	TGTGCCAGCAGACGATTGGGGGAGGGCTACACCTTC	CASRRLGEGYTF
17	-	TRBD2	TRBJ2-5	TRBV9	TGTGCCAGCAGCGTGGGGGGACTAGCTGATTTCCAAGAGACCCAGTACTTC	CASSVGGLADFQETQYF
14	-	-	TRBJ1-5	TRBV9	TGTGCCAGCAGCGTAGGAGACAGCAATCAGCCCCAGCATTTT	CASSVGDSNQPQHF
13	-	-	TRBJ2-7	TRBV18	TGTGCCAGCTCCCCGGACACTTACACCGAGCAGTACTTC	CASSPDTYTEQYF
13	-	-	TRBJ2-7	TRBV6-1	TGTGCCAGCCGGGCAGGGTTTAAGGACGAGCAGTACTTC	CASRAGFKDEQYF
13	-	-	TRBJ1-2	TRBV30	TGTGCCTGGAGTGCCCCAACCTTGGGTGGCTACACCTTC	CAWSAPTLGGYTF